Detailed here is one T cell receptor (beta chain). This entry belongs to a study of blood T cell repertoires in COVID-19. The repertoire was sequenced with immunoSEQ multiplex PCR; TCRdb's copy has only in-frame clones and lacks some. The sample includes 120,000 or so clones, around 82% seen only once; the top ten take approximately 5.8%. The CDR3 consists of 15 residues. V was clipped by 5 bases and J by 5 bases; unmatched bases: 11. Germline CDR1 LNHDA, CDR2 SQIVND (reference sequence). This receptor was obtained from a man older than 75 with active or convalescent COVID-19. The rearrangement joins TRBV19 to TRBJ1-1; 7 bases align to TRBD1. The sequenced sample consisted of peripheral blood. CDR3 sequence reads: CASSELQGRGTEAFF. CDR3 DNA sequence: TGTGCCAGTAGTGAATTACAGGGGAGAGGTACTGAAGCTTTCTTT.